One sample yielded the 2 T cell receptor beta chains listed below, sequenced in a study of T cells after yellow fever vaccination. A single record per CDR3 protein comes from TCRdb applying MiXCR to the 5' RACE reads. The sample lists 500,000 to 550,000 distinct CDR3 sequences; around a fifth were seen once. Sequences were derived from PBMCs, sampled approximately 20 days after the first yellow fever vaccination. The receptor set was obtained from a man aged 18 to 29 who received the YFV17D yellow fever vaccine.

This clonotype was detected only a few times. As DNA, the CDR3 is TGTGCCAGCAGTTACACCTATTACAGCTCCTATAATTCACCCCTCCACTTT. Protein sequence: CASSYTYYSSYNSPLHF. The rearrangement links TRBV6-2 or TRBV6-3 to TRBJ1-6, with no clear D. CDR3 size: 17 residues. Germline V gene data show CDR1 as MNHEY and CDR2 as SVGEGT. The germline V and J ends were trimmed by 2 bases and 0 bases, with 11 bases remaining between them.

V and J are TRBV4-3 and TRBJ1-2; D call uncertain. The V gene lost 0 bases and the J gene lost 5 bases, with 10 bases spanning the gap. CDR1 is LGHNA, CDR2 YSLEER, per germline. This CDR3 has 14 amino acids. For the CDR3, the DNA is TGCGCCAGCAGCCAAGATCCAGCAGCTTATGGCTACACCTTC. Translation: CASSQDPAAYGYTF.